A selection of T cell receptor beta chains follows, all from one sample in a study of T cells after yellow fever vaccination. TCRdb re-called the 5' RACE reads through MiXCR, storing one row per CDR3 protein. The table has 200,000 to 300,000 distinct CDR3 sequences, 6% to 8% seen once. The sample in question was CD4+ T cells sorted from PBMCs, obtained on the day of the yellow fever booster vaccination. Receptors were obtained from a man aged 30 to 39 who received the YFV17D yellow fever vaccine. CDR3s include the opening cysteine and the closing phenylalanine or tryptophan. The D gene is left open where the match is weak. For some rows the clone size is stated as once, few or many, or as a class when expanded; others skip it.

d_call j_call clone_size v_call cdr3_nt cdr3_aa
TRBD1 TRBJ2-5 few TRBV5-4 TGTGCCAGCAGCCTTGTGACAGGGGGCGCTGAGACCCAGTACTTC CASSLVTGGAETQYF
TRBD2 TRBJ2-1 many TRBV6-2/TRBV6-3 TGTGCCAGCACCCTGGGACTAGCGGGAGTCCTCAATGAGCAGTTCTTC CASTLGLAGVLNEQFF
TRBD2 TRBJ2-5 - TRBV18 TGTGCCAGCTCGCGAAGACTAGCGGATAAAGAGACCCAGTACTTC CASSRRLADKETQYF
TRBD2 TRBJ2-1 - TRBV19 TGTGCCAGTAGTATGGGGACTAGCGGGAAGCATGAGCAGTTCTTC CASSMGTSGKHEQFF
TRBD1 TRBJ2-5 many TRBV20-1 TGCAGTGCTACCCGGACAGGGATCCTCGAGACCCAGTACTTC CSATRTGILETQYF
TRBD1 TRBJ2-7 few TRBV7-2 TGTGCCAGCAGCCCACGGACAGGGAGCGCCGGGGAGCAGTACTTC CASSPRTGSAGEQYF
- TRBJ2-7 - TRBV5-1 TGCGCCAGCAGCTTTCTCCTAGGGGTGCGAGAGCAGTACTTC CASSFLLGVREQYF
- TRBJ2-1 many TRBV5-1 TGCGCCAGCAGCTTGGTGGGGGAGACCTACAATGAGCAGTTCTTC CASSLVGETYNEQFF
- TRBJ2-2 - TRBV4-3 TGCGCCAGCAGCCAAGATAGTGATAGCGCGGGCGGGGAGCTGTTTTTT CASSQDSDSAGGELFF
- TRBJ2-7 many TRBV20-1 TGCAGTGCTCTACAGGGTACTATATACGAGCAGTACTTC CSALQGTIYEQYF
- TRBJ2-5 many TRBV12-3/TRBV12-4 TGTGCCAGCAGTTCCTCTACCACCCAAGAGACCCAGTACTTC CASSSSTTQETQYF
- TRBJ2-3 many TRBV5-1 TGCGCCAGCAGCTTGGGGGAGCCCACAGATACGCAGTATTTT CASSLGEPTDTQYF
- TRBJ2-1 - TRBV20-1 TGCAGTGCTAGAGCGACTAGATCGGGCAATGAGCAGTTCTTC CSARATRSGNEQFF
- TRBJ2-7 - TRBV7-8 TGTGCCAGCAGCTTATCCCCAGGGACCGACGAGCAGTACTTC CASSLSPGTDEQYF
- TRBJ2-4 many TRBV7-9 TGTGCCAGCAGCTTAATAAGTCCAGGGAAGAACATTCAGTACTTC CASSLISPGKNIQYF
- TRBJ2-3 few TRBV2 TGTGCCAGCAGTGACAGCGGCACAGATACGCAGTATTTT CASSDSGTDTQYF
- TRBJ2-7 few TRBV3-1 TGTGCCAGCAGCCATGGCGGGATCACCTACGAGCAGTACTTC CASSHGGITYEQYF
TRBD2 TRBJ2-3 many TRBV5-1 TGCGCCAGCAGCGATACTAGCGGGACAGATACGCAGTATTTT CASSDTSGTDTQYF
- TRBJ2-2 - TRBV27 TGTGCCAGCAGTTTCGGTAGCGGCCAGAACACCGGGGAGCTGTTTTTT CASSFGSGQNTGELFF
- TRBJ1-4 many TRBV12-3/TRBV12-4 TGTGCCAGCAGTTTTTACGCGGGTGAAAAACTGTTTTTT CASSFYAGEKLFF
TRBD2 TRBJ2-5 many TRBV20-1 TGCAGTGCGGCTAGCGGGACACAAGAGACCCAGTACTTC CSAASGTQETQYF
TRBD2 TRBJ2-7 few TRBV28 TGTGCCAGCGGTCTAGCGGTCTACGAGCAGTACTTC CASGLAVYEQYF
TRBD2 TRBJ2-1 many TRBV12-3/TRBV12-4 TGTGCCAGCAGGCTAGCGGGAGTAATCAATGAGCAGTTCTTC CASRLAGVINEQFF
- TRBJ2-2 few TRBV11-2 TGTGCCAGCAGTATTGACGCGAACACCGGGGAGCTGTTTTTT CASSIDANTGELFF
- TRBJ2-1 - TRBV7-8 TGTGCCAGCAGCCATCGACCGACCTACAATGAGCAGTTCTTC CASSHRPTYNEQFF
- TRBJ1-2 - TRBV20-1 TGCAGCGGGGGGGGCGGCTATGGCTACACCTTC CSGGGGYGYTF
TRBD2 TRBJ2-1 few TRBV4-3 TGCGCCAGCAGCCCGACTAGCGGGAGGGTGCAGTTCTTC CASSPTSGRVQFF
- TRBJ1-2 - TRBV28 TGTGCCAGCAGTCGTACGGGGGGGACCCCCACCTATGGCTACACCTTC CASSRTGGTPTYGYTF
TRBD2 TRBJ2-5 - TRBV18 TGTGCCAGCTCACCCTCAAGGAATAGCGGGAGCGAGACCCAGTACTTC CASSPSRNSGSETQYF
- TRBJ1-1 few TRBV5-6 TGTGCCAGCAGCTTGGGGCGGACCTTTGAAGCTTTCTTT CASSLGRTFEAFF
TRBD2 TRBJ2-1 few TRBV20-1 TGCAGTGCTAGAGATATTAGCGGGAGCTACAATGAGCAGTTCTTC CSARDISGSYNEQFF
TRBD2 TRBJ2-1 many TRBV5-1 TGCGCCAGCAGCTTAAGCGGGAGTCGTACCTACAATGAGCAGTTCTTC CASSLSGSRTYNEQFF
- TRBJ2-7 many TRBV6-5 TGTGCCAGCACAAAAGGCAGCTCCTACGAGCAGTACTTC CASTKGSSYEQYF
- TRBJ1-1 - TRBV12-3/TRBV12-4 TGTGCCAGCAGCCCCAACGGCAGGCACACTGAAGCTTTCTTT CASSPNGRHTEAFF
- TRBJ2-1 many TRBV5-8 TGTGCCAGCAGCTTGAAACCTGGGTTTAAGCTGTTCTTC CASSLKPGFKLFF
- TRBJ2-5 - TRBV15 TGTGCCACCAGAAGAGATCCTCAGACCACTCAAGAGACCCAGTACTTC CATRRDPQTTQETQYF
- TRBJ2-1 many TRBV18 TGTGCCAGCTCCCCGTCCTACAATGAGCAGTTCTTC CASSPSYNEQFF
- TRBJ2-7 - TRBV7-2 TGTGCCAGCAGTAGGGCCCTCCAGCCCCCTCGGCAGTACTTC CASSRALQPPRQYF
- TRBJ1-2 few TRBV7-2 TGTGCCAGCAGCTCTCCGGGGTGGAGTGACACCTTC CASSSPGWSDTF
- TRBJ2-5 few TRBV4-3 TGCGCCAGCAGCCAAGATCCGACTAGTCGGGGAGAGACCCAGTACTTC CASSQDPTSRGETQYF
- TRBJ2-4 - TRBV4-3 TGCGCCAGCAGCCAAGATCGGTCATCAGGAAACTTAGCCAAAAACATTCAGTACTTC CASSQDRSSGNLAKNIQYF
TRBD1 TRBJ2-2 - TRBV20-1 TGCAGTGCTAGACCCCGACAGGGGCGGACCGGGGAGCTGTTTTTT CSARPRQGRTGELFF
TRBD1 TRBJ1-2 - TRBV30 TGTGCCTGGGGACAGGGGTCGTTCGGAGGCTACACCTTC CAWGQGSFGGYTF
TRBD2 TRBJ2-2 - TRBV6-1 TGTGCCAGCACCCCCAGCTTAGCGGGCGTCACCGGGGAGCTGTTTTTT CASTPSLAGVTGELFF
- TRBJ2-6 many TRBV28 TGTGCCAGCAGGGACACGGGACAAGCTCTGGAGGCCAACGTCCTGACTTTC CASRDTGQALEANVLTF
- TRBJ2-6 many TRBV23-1 TGCGCCAGCAGTCTCGTGGATAGGCATCGCTTGGTGGGGGCCAACGTCCTGACTTTC CASSLVDRHRLVGANVLTF
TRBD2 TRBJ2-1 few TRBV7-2 TGTGCCAGCAGCTGGGCTAGCGGGATGTCCTACAATGAGCAGTTCTTC CASSWASGMSYNEQFF
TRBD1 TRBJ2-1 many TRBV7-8 TGTGCCAGCAGCTCCCGGACAGGGACTAATGAGCAGTTCTTC CASSSRTGTNEQFF
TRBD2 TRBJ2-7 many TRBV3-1 TGTGCCAGCAGCCAAAGTCAGCGGGGGTCTTTAAAGCAGTACTTC CASSQSQRGSLKQYF
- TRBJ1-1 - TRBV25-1 TGTGCCAGCGGTGGCGGGTTGCGCACTGAAGCTTTCTTT CASGGGLRTEAFF
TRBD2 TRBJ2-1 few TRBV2 TGTGCCAGCAGTGAAATGGGCGGGAGAAATGAGCAGTTCTTC CASSEMGGRNEQFF
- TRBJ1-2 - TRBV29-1 TGCAGCGTTGTTCGGACAGATCATGGCTACACCTTC CSVVRTDHGYTF
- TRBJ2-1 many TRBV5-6 TGTGCCAGCAGCCGGGGGGCGGGGAGCTCCTACAATGAGCAGTTCTTC CASSRGAGSSYNEQFF
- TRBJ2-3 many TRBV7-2 TGTGCCAGCAGCCCCTGGTCTAGTCCCACAGATACGCAGTATTTT CASSPWSSPTDTQYF
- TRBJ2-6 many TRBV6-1 TGTGCCAGCACTATCGGGGCCTCCCCCTCTGGGGCCAACGTCCTGACTTTC CASTIGASPSGANVLTF